The T cell receptor beta chain under discussion was sequenced for a study of shared clonotypes between healthy human individuals (dated by TCRdb to 2019 to 2021). Turning to the overall study: The cohort comprised two women and a few men aged 18 to 49 years. To increase sequencing depth and limit assay-specific biases, TCR repertoire library preparation and sequencing were carried out by different laboratories using diverse techniques. To estimate repertoire size and how much clonotypes are shared between individuals, the study performed deep sequencing of blood TCR repertoires from 4 to 6 healthy adults. Between about 0.85 and 9.5 billion PBMCs per donor were obtained by leukapheresis. For each donor, CD4 naive and CD4 memory were each given three plates, CD8 naive was given two plates, and CD8 memory was given one plate. Results and caveats for the whole study, not just this receptor: Sampling was limited to blood, and TCR repertoires in tissue likely differ from TCR repertoires in blood. When several donors were compared, the shared fraction of clonotypes was 5% to 6.5% for naive CD4, 3% to 4% for naive CD8, 2.3% for memory CD4, and 0.35% to 0.5% for memory CD8. Larger estimated clonotype richness was generally found for naive subsets than for memory subsets. Pairwise subsampling led to the expectation that sequencing depth would affect the degree of clonotype sharing among donors. The genetic and exposure-history diversity represented was limited by the small number of donors. Clonotypes shared by all four sorted-subset donors showed higher generation probabilities than non-shared clonotypes. Incomplete sequencing was indicated by rarefaction of sorted-subset datasets, despite the large sequencing depth.

A word on this clone: There is no known antigen for this receptor. No clone much larger than this one lies a single base away; base qualities are absent.

Using the deep immunoSEQ assay, TCR CDR3 regions were amplified from genomic DNA by multiplex PCR. Extracted genomic DNA from each cell subset was spread evenly across all wells of several immunoSEQ 96-well plates, with each plate serving as a replicate. For sorted subsets, each replicate PCR was loaded with 200 ng genomic DNA, equivalent to some 31,000 T cell genomes. The purified libraries were quantified using a Qubit 3.0 fluorometer, sized with a Bioanalyzer 2100, and then quantified again using the KAPA Library Quantification kit. Every immunoSEQ 96-well plate was sequenced on a dedicated single-read 150-cycle Illumina NextSeq 550 flow cell. Regarding the original processing steps: Because the immunoSEQ output held only junctional sequences and lacked quality scores, the filtering could not match the filtering applied to full-length reads. Sequences were annotated with PyIR, a Python wrapper for IgBLAST v1.9, and V/J genes and CDR3 were assigned using IMGT germline references. Reads were removed for weak V/J assignments (E-value above 1e-6), missing CDR3, stop codons, out-of-frame junctions, or ambiguous translated residues. V3J clonotypes were defined as sequences sharing an identical inferred V gene, J gene, and CDR3 amino acid sequence. To compute the percentage overlap between repertoires, the number of shared unique clonotypes was divided by the size of the smaller repertoire. Repertoire richness was assessed with RTK rarefaction, the Chao1 estimator, and Recon v2.1 estimates of unobserved clonotypes. Generation probabilities for all TCRbeta clonotypes obtained by the gDNA method from a handful of donors were computed using OLGA. This immuneACCESS table, as held by TCRdb, lists in-frame sequences with V and J called but not all clones. Of the missing ones, under half trace to an unresolved V gene in checked studies; the others have no known cause. V, J and clone size were drawn from that table, and D and trimming were deduced from the DNA. The sample table lists more than 1,200,000 clones, less than 99% of them with a count of one. The ten largest make up over 0.3% of the sample.

The donors were healthy, HIV-negative adults who had no recently reported acute infections or vaccinations. Only Caucasian adults living in Nashville, Tennessee, USA were represented among the donors. CD4+ T cells were enriched by magnetic negative selection, after which naive cells were positively selected on CD45RA and the negative fraction was taken as the memory subset. Blood was collected by leukapheresis, and PBMCs were isolated by Ficoll-Histopaque density gradient centrifugation and then cryopreserved in liquid nitrogen vapor phase. Analytical flow cytometry was used to check the purity and quantity of every magnetically sorted T cell population. Genomic DNA was isolated from each sorted fraction and quantified by UV absorbance on a Nanodrop 2000c. From cysteine to phenylalanine, the CDR3 is 14 amino acids long. Just the 42-base CDR3 DNA is kept, in frame starting at base 1. V is clipped by 3 bases and J by 6 bases, and the sequence between their germline boundaries is 11 bases long. Reading the germline V gene gives CDR1 SGHNT and CDR2 YENEEA.

In this chain, TRBV11-3 is recombined with TRBJ2-2, with the D segment identity uncertain. This receptor was taken from a man aged 30-40 years in good health. The specimen sequenced was naive CD4+ T cells sorted from blood. The sample's cell subset or site label is to be understood as: CD45RA+ positively selected. The bases are TGTGCCAGCAGCTTGGGTAGCTTTGCCGGGGAGCTGTTTTTT. Translation gives CASSLGSFAGELFF.